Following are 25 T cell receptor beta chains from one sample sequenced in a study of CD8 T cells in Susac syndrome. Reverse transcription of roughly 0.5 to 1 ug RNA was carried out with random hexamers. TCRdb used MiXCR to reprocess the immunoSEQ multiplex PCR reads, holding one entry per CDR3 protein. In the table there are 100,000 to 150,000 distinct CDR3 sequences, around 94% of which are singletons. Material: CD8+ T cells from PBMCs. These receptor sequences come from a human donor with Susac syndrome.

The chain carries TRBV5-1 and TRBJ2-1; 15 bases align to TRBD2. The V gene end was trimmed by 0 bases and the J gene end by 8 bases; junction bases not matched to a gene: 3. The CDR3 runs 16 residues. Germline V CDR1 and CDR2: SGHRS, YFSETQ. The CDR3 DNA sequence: TGCGCCAGCAGCTTGGGGACTAGCGGGGGGGCCCATGAGCAGTTCTTC. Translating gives CASSLGTSGGAHEQFF.

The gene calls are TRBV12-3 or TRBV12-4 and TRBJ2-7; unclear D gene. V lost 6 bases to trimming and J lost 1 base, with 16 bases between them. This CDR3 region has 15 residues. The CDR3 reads CASRPAGSLSYEQYF. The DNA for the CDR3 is TGTGCCAGCAGGCCTGCAGGCTCGCTTTCCTACGAGCAGTACTTC.

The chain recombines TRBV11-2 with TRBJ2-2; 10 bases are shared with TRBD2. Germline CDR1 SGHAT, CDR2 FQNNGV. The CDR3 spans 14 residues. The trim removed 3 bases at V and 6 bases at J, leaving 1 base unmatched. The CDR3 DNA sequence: TGTGCCAGCAGCTTTCTAGCGGGGGCCGGGGAGCTGTTTTTT. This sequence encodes CASSFLAGAGELFF.

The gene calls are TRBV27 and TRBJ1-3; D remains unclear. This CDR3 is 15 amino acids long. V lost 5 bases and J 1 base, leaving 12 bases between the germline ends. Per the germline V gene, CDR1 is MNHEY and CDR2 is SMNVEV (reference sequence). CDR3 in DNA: TGTGCCAGCAGTACCTCCGGAGGGTCTGGAAACACCATATATTTT. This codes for CASSTSGGSGNTIYF.

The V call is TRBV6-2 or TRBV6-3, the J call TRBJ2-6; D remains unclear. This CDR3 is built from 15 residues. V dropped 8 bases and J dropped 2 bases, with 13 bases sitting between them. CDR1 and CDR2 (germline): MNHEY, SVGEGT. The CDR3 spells CASDVRYAGANVLTF. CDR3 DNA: TGTGCCAGCGATGTAAGGTATGCTGGGGCCAACGTCCTGACTTTC.

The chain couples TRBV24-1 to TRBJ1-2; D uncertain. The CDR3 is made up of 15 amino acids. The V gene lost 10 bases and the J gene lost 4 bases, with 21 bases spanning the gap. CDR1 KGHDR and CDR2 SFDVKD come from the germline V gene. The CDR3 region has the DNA TGTGCCACGTCCAGAGAGGTGGAGACTATCTATGGCTACACCTTC. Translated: CATSREVETIYGYTF.

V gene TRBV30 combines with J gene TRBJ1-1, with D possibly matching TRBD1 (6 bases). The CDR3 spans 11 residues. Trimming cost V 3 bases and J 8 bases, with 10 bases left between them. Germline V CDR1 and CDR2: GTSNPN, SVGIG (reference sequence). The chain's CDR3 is CAWRTGREAFF. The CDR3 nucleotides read TGTGCCTGGAGAACAGGGAGGGAAGCTTTCTTT. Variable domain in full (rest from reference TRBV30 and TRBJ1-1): SQTIHQWPATLVQPVGSPLSLECTVEGTSNPNLYWYRQAAGRGLQLLFYSVGIGQISSEVPQNLSASRPQDRQFILSSKKLLLSDSGFYLCAWRTGREAFFGQGTRLTVV.

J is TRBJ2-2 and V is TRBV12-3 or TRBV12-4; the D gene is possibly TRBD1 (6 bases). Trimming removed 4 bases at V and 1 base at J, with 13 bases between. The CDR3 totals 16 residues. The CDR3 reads CASSSQDSLNTGELFF. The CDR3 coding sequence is TGTGCCAGCAGTTCGCAGGACAGCTTGAACACCGGGGAGCTGTTTTTT.

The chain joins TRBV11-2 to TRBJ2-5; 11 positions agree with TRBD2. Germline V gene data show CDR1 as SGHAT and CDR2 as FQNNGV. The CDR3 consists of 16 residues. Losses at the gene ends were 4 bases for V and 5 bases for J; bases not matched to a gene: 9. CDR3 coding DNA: TGTGCCAGCAGCTCGATAGCGGGGGGGCTGGGGGAGACCCAGTACTTC. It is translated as CASSSIAGGLGETQYF.

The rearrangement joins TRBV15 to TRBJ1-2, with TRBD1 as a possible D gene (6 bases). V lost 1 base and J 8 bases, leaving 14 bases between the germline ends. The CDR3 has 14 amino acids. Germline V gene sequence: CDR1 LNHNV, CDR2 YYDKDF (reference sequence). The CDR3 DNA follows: TGTGCCACCAGCAGAGCAGGGGCACAAGGGGGCTACACCTTC. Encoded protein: CATSRAGAQGGYTF.

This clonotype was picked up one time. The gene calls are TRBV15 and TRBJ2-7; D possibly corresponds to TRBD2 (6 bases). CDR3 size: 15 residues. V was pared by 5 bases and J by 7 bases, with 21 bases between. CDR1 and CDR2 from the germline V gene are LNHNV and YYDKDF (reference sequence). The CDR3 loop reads CATSAPSGSLPEQYF. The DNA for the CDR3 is TGTGCCACCAGCGCCCCCAGCGGGTCCCTTCCTGAGCAGTACTTC.

CDR3 bases: TGCGCCAGCAGCCAAGCCCCACAGCCTAACTATGGCTACACCTTC. Translating it yields CASSQAPQPNYGYTF. The V gene is TRBV4-1, the J gene TRBJ1-2; D remains unclear. The CDR3 length is 15 residues. The V gene's germline CDR1 is MGHRA and CDR2 YSYEKL. V gave up 1 base and J gave up 0 bases, with 9 bases separating them.

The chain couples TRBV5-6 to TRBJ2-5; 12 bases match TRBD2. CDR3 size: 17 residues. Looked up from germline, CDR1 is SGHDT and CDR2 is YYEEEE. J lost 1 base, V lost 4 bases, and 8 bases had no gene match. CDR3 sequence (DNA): TGTGCCAGCAGCGAGCTCGGACTAGCGGGGATCCAAGAGACCCAGTACTTC. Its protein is CASSELGLAGIQETQYF.

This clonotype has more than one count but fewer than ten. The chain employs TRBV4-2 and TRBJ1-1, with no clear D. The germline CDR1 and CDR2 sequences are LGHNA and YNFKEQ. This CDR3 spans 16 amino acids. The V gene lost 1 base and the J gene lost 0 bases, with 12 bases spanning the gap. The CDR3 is CASSQGFEEMNTEAFF. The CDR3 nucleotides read TGTGCCAGCAGCCAAGGATTCGAAGAAATGAACACTGAAGCTTTCTTT.

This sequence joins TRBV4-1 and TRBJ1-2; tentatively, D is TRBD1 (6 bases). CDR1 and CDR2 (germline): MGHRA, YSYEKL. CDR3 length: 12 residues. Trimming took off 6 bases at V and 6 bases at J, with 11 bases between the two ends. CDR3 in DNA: TGCGCCAGCAGTCGCGAGGGGGATGGCTACACCTTC. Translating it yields CASSREGDGYTF.

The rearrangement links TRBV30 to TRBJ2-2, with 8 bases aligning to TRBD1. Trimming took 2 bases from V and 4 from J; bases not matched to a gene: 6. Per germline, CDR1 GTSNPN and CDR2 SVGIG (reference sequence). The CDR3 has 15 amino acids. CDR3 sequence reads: CAWSKGQGSTGELFF. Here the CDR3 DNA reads TGTGCCTGGAGTAAAGGACAGGGTAGCACCGGGGAGCTGTTTTTT.

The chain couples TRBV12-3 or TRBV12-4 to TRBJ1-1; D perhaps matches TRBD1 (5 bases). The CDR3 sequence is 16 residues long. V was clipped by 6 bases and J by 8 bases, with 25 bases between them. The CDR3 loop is CASRSGLPRRQGEAFF. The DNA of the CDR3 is TGTGCCAGCAGGTCGGGGCTTCCTCGCCGCCAGGGAGAAGCTTTCTTT.

Written as DNA, the CDR3 is TGTGCCAGCAACCCATCAGGGGATCCTAGCACAGATACGCAGTATTTT. Protein product: CASNPSGDPSTDTQYF. V is TRBV9 and J is TRBJ2-3, with D possibly being TRBD1 (6 bases). The CDR3 has 16 residues. In germline, CDR1 is SGDLS, CDR2 YYNGEE. V shed 6 bases and J shed 0 bases, with 17 bases lying between them.

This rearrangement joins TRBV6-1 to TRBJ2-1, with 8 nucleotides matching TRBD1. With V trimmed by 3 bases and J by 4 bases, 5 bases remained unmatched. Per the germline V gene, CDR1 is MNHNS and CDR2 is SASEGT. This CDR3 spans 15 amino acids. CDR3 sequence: CASSDRDRSYNEQFF. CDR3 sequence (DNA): TGTGCCAGCAGTGACCGGGACAGGTCATACAATGAGCAGTTCTTC.

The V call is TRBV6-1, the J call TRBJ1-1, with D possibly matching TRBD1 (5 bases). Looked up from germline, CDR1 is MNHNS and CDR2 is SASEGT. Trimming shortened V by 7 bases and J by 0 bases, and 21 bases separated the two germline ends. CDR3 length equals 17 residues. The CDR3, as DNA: TGTGCCAGCACCCCCGGGGAGGGGCGCGCTGTGAACACTGAAGCTTTCTTT. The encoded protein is CASTPGEGRAVNTEAFF.

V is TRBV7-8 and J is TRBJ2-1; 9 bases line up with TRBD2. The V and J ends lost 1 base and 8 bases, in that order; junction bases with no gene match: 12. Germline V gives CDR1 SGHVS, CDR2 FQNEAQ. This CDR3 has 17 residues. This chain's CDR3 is CASSLEPRLAGMDEQFF. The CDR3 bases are TGTGCCAGCAGCTTAGAACCACGGCTAGCGGGAATGGATGAGCAGTTCTTC.

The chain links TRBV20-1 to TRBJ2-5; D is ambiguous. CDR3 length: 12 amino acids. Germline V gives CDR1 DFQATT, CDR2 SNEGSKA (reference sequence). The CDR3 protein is CGRTVYQETQYF. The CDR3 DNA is TGCGGACGAACAGTGTACCAAGAGACCCAGTACTTC.

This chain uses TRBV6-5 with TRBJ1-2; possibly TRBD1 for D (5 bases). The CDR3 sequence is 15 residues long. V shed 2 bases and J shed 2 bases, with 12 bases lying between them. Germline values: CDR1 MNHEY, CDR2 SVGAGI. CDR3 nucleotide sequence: TGTGCCAGCAGTTACGGGGGGGAGGGGAACTATGGCTACACCTTC. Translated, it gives CASSYGGEGNYGYTF.

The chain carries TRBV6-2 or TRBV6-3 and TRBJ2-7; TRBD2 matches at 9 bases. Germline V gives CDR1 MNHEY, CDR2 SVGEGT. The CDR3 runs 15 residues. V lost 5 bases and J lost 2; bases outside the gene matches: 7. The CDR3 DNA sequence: TGTGCCAGCAGTGGCAGGCTAGCGGGAACCTACGAGCAGTACTTC. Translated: CASSGRLAGTYEQYF.

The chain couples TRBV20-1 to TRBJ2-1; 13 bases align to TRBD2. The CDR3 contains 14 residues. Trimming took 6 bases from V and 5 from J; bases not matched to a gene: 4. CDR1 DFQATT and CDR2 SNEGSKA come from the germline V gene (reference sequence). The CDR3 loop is CSARLAGGNNEQFF. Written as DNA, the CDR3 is TGCAGTGCCAGACTAGCGGGAGGTAACAATGAGCAGTTCTTC.